The 28 T cell receptor beta chains below were found in one sample sequenced in a study of shared clonotypes between healthy human individuals. The protocol was immunoSEQ multiplex PCR, while the TCRdb copy is restricted to in-frame clones and leaves out a portion. Of 400,000 to 500,000 clones in the sample, over 60% were seen once. The specimen was PBMCs. Every receptor here comes from a woman in her thirties or forties in good health. Some clones in this sample may be carry-over from other donors' samples.

The rearrangement links TRBV27 to TRBJ2-1; no reliable D call. The CDR3 spans 12 residues. CDR1 is MNHEY and CDR2 is SMNVEV in the germline V gene (reference sequence). Trimming stripped 8 bases from V and 7 bases from J, with 12 bases between. CDR3: CASRRMGNEQFF. The DNA for the CDR3 is TGTGCCAGCCGTCGCATGGGGAATGAGCAGTTCTTC.

V gene TRBV7-9 combines with J gene TRBJ2-1; 8 positions match TRBD2. Germline CDR1 SEHNR, CDR2 FQNEAQ (reference sequence). Trimming at V came to 5 bases and at J to 0 bases, leaving 9 bases not matched to a gene. The CDR3 sequence is 17 residues long. CDR3 region: CASSPLTGGSSYNEQFF. Written as DNA, the CDR3 is TGTGCCAGCAGCCCCCTGACGGGAGGGAGCTCCTACAATGAGCAGTTCTTC.

V usage is TRBV7-2 and J usage is TRBJ2-3; D perhaps matches TRBD2 (6 bases). The CDR3 is 14 residues long. V gave up 0 bases and J gave up 4 bases, with 8 bases separating them. Germline V CDR1 and CDR2: SGHTA, FQGNSA. CDR3 sequence reads: CASSLAGSPDTQYF. Written as DNA, the CDR3 is TGTGCCAGCAGCTTAGCCGGGAGCCCAGATACGCAGTATTTT.

This chain joins TRBV7-9 and TRBJ1-5; D is unclear. In germline, CDR1 is SEHNR, CDR2 FQNEAQ (reference sequence). CDR3 size: 13 residues. V shed 1 base and J shed 7 bases, with 8 bases lying between them. The CDR3 bases are TGTGCCAGCAGCTTAGAGGGTGGGCAGCCCCAGCATTTT. It encodes CASSLEGGQPQHF.

This chain connects TRBV6-6 to TRBJ1-1; D call uncertain. The CDR3 has 14 amino acids. Germline V gene sequence: CDR1 MNHNY, CDR2 SVGAGI (reference sequence). The V end was cut by 2 bases, the J end by 2 bases, with 9 bases between. The CDR3 bases are TGTGCCAGCAGTTACCCCCCCCCTAACACTGAAGCTTTCTTT. This encodes CASSYPPPNTEAFF.

The chain carries TRBV4-1 and TRBJ2-1; 11 positions agree with TRBD2. The length of the CDR3 is 15 residues. Germline V gene sequence: CDR1 MGHRA, CDR2 YSYEKL. With V trimmed by 6 bases and J by 6 bases, 7 bases remained unmatched. The CDR3 is CASSKLAGVGNEQFF. The CDR3 bases are TGCGCCAGCAGTAAACTAGCGGGAGTAGGCAATGAGCAGTTCTTC.

This clone was detected once. CDR3 bases: TGCGCCAGCAGCCAAACCAGGGGTTGGGGTCCAGGGGAGCTGTTTTTT. This sequence encodes CASSQTRGWGPGELFF. The chain has TRBV4-1 and TRBJ2-2; possibly TRBD1 for D (6 bases). Trimming removed 2 bases from V and 8 bases from J, with 18 bases in between. The CDR3 covers 16 residues. Germline V gene data show CDR1 as MGHRA and CDR2 as YSYEKL.

The CDR3 spells CASSPSNQPQHF. The DNA for the CDR3 is TGTGCCAGCAGCCCCTCCAATCAGCCCCAGCATTTT. This sequence joins TRBV6-1 and TRBJ1-5; D not certain. V was shortened by 6 bases and J by 3 bases, with 6 bases between the two germline ends. The CDR3 totals 12 residues. Germline values: CDR1 MNHNS, CDR2 SASEGT.

This sequence joins TRBV10-3 and TRBJ2-3; D perhaps matches TRBD1 (5 bases). V was pared by 2 bases and J by 4 bases, with 7 bases between. Looked up from germline, CDR1 is ENHRY and CDR2 is SYGVKD. This CDR3 has 13 residues. CDR3 amino acids: CAISETGPDTQYF. The CDR3 bases are TGTGCCATCAGTGAGACAGGCCCAGATACGCAGTATTTT.

V gene TRBV5-8 combines with J gene TRBJ2-6, with 7 bases aligning to TRBD2. The V and J ends lost 2 bases and 1 base, in that order; junction bases with no gene match: 12. This CDR3 is 19 amino acids long. The V gene's germline CDR1 is SGHTS and CDR2 YDEGEE. The CDR3 bases are TGTGCCAGCAGCTTCCGCGGGACGCCGGGGGGATCTGGGGCCAACGTCCTGACTTTC. Its protein is CASSFRGTPGGSGANVLTF. Drawing the rest from reference TRBV5-8 and TRBJ2-6, the complete variable domain is EAGVTQSPTHLIKTRGQQATLRCSPISGHTSVYWYQQALGLGLQFLLWYDEGEERNRGNFPPRFSGRQFPNYSSELNVNALELEDSALYLCASSFRGTPGGSGANVLTFGAGSRLTVL.

The chain has TRBV7-2 and TRBJ2-3; 7 bases agree with TRBD2. Trimming at V came to 6 bases and at J to 5 bases, leaving 11 bases not matched to a gene. CDR1 and CDR2 from the germline V gene are SGHTA and FQGNSA. The CDR3 length is 15 residues. In DNA form, the CDR3 reads TGTGCCAGCAGTCAGCTCGGCGGGAGCGGAGATACGCAGTATTTT. Protein product: CASSQLGGSGDTQYF.

This rearrangement joins TRBV6-6 to TRBJ1-1, with a weak D call TRBD1 (6 bases). Germline values: CDR1 MNHNY, CDR2 SVGAGI (reference sequence). V was shortened by 7 bases and J by 4 bases, with 19 bases between the two germline ends. The CDR3 is 15 amino acids. The CDR3 protein is CASIPTGSRSTEAFF. Written as DNA, the CDR3 is TGTGCCAGCATCCCGACAGGCTCTAGGAGCACTGAAGCTTTCTTT.

The chain is built from TRBV19 and TRBJ2-2, with 10 positions matching TRBD2. CDR3 length equals 18 residues. V shed 7 bases and J 6 bases; nucleotides not matched to a gene: 17. Germline V gene lookup returns CDR1 LNHDA and CDR2 SQIVND (reference sequence). The CDR3 bases are TGTGCCAGTAATTTACTAGCGGGAAGGGGGCGTGGGTCCGGGGAGCTGTTTTTT. Protein sequence: CASNLLAGRGRGSGELFF.

The chain recombines TRBV9 with TRBJ2-7, with 11 bases identical to TRBD2. The CDR3 is 15 amino acids. Germline loops: CDR1 SGDLS, CDR2 YYNGEE. The V and J ends lost 5 bases and 3 bases, in that order; junction bases with no gene match: 7. The CDR3: CASSQTSGTFYEQYF. CDR3 sequence (DNA): TGTGCCAGCAGTCAGACTAGCGGGACCTTCTACGAGCAGTACTTC.

The chain joins TRBV11-2 to TRBJ1-2, with 9 positions matching TRBD1. CDR1 is SGHAT and CDR2 is FQNNGV in the germline V gene. The CDR3 length is 16 residues. With 5 bases clipped from V and 0 bases from J, the junction kept 7 bases outside the gene matches. CDR3 bases: TGTGCCAGCAGCCCGCTGCGACAGGGGGCTAACTATGGCTACACCTTC. Encoded protein: CASSPLRQGANYGYTF.

The count of this clone is one. A far larger clone is off by one base, so a read error is likely. Other nucleotide sequences from this sample produce the same CDR3. The genes are TRBV2 and TRBJ1-1; the D gene is possibly TRBD1 (5 bases). Germline V gene lookup returns CDR1 SNHLY and CDR2 FYNNEI. CDR3 size: 13 residues. This CDR3 is CASINGGDTEAFF. CDR3 nucleotides: TGTGCCAGCATTAATGGGGGAGACACTGAAGCTTTCTTC.

The chain joins TRBV19 to TRBJ2-7; unclear D gene. V lost 4 bases to trimming and J lost 3 bases, with 7 bases between them. Germline CDR1 reads LNHDA; CDR2 reads SQIVND (reference sequence). The CDR3 spans 12 residues. The CDR3 DNA sequence: TGTGCCAGTAGTAGCGCAGACTACGAGCAGTACTTC. Translating gives CASSSADYEQYF.

V and J are TRBV19 and TRBJ2-3, with 10 bases fitting TRBD1. Trimming took 3 bases from V and 7 from J; bases not matched to a gene: 4. Germline V CDR1 and CDR2: LNHDA, SQIVND (reference sequence). The length of the CDR3 is 14 residues. The CDR3 loop reads CASSIGDRGYTQYF. CDR3 DNA: TGTGCCAGTAGTATTGGGGACAGGGGATATACGCAGTATTTT.

In its sample, this clone was seen a few times. The chain uses TRBV10-3 and TRBJ2-2; perhaps TRBD1 as D (5 bases). This CDR3 region has 15 residues. Trimming cost V 3 bases and J 1 base, with 9 bases left between them. CDR1 is ENHRY and CDR2 is SYGVKD in the germline V gene. The CDR3 DNA reads as TGTGCCATCAGTGAAAGGGGTGGGAACACCGGGGAGCTGTTTTTT. Its protein is CAISERGGNTGELFF.

This clone was found a few times. CDR3 loop: CASPGGGRAYNEQFF. CDR3 in DNA: TGTGCCAGCCCGGGGGGCGGGAGGGCCTACAATGAGCAGTTCTTC. The chain couples TRBV7-2 to TRBJ2-1; TRBD2 matches 9 bases. The CDR3 loop spans 15 amino acids. CDR1 and CDR2 (germline): SGHTA, FQGNSA. The J segment lost 2 bases and the V segment lost 8 bases, leaving 7 bases of the junction unmatched.

The V and J genes are TRBV19 and TRBJ1-1, with 8 bases lining up with TRBD1. Germline CDR1 LNHDA, CDR2 SQIVND (reference sequence). The CDR3 extends over 14 amino acids. J gave up 1 base and V 4 bases, and 2 bases lay outside the gene matches. The CDR3 coding sequence is TGTGCCAGTAGTAGGACAGGGACGAACACTGAAGCTTTCTTT. Amino acid sequence: CASSRTGTNTEAFF. Filled out from reference TRBV19 and TRBJ1-1, the complete variable domain reads DGGITQSPKYLFRKEGQNVTLSCEQNLNHDAMYWYRQDPGQGLRLIYYSQIVNDFQKGDIAEGYSVSREKKESFPLTVTSAQKNPTAFYLCASSRTGTNTEAFFGQGTRLTVV.

V gene TRBV18 combines with J gene TRBJ2-7; TRBD2 matches 7 bases. Germline lookup yields CDR1 KGHSH and CDR2 LQKENI. This CDR3 contains 18 residues. The V and J ends lost 6 bases and 4 bases, in that order; junction bases with no gene match: 21. The CDR3 DNA follows: TGTGCCAGCTCGACCGGGAAGCGGAATCTAGCGGCGCCATACGAGCAGTACTTC. Its protein is CASSTGKRNLAAPYEQYF.

This clone has more than one count but fewer than ten. A read error is possible here, since a much larger clone lies one base away. Because the CDR3 is missing its conserved closing phenylalanine or tryptophan, this is likely a read error. V is TRBV10-3 and J is TRBJ1-2, with unresolved D. Trimming stripped 0 bases from V and 5 bases from J, with 10 bases between. This CDR3 contains 14 residues. Per germline, CDR1 ENHRY and CDR2 SYGVKD. CDR3 sequence: CAISESGPAYGYTL. The CDR3 coding sequence is TGTGCCATCAGTGAGTCCGGACCGGCGTATGGCTACACCCTC.

CDR3 bases: TGCGCCAGCAGCTTGGCCTTACAGGGGTCTGGAAACACCATATATTTT. This translates into CASSLALQGSGNTIYF. This chain connects TRBV5-1 to TRBJ1-3; TRBD1 matches 7 bases. Germline V lookup: CDR1 SGHRS, CDR2 YFSETQ. After removal of 0 bases from V and 1 base from J, the junction contained 4 bases not matched to a gene. This CDR3 is built from 16 residues.

The V gene is TRBV5-1, the J gene TRBJ2-7, with D possibly TRBD2 on 6 matching bases. Trimming took off 7 bases at V and 6 bases at J, with 17 bases between the two ends. The V gene's germline CDR1 is SGHRS and CDR2 YFSETQ. The CDR3 has 13 amino acids. The CDR3 sequence is CASGVGGAGEQYF. The CDR3 region has the DNA TGCGCCAGCGGAGTAGGAGGGGCGGGCGAGCAGTACTTC.

The V call is TRBV7-9, the J call TRBJ1-5, with TRBD1 matching 7 bases. Germline assignment: CDR1 SEHNR and CDR2 FQNEAQ (reference sequence). This CDR3 region has 12 residues. Trimming cost V 1 base and J 9 bases; bases outside gene matches: 0. Here the CDR3 reads CASSLGDRPQHF. The DNA for the CDR3 is TGTGCCAGCAGCTTAGGGGACAGGCCCCAGCATTTT.

This clone was observed a few times. The V call is TRBV27, the J call TRBJ1-1, with 10 positions matching TRBD1. Per the germline V gene, CDR1 is MNHEY and CDR2 is SMNVEV (reference sequence). J was trimmed by 3 bases and V by 5 bases; bases with no gene match: 9. This CDR3 comprises 16 residues. The CDR3 here is CASSNLPGTGDTEAFF. The CDR3 DNA reads TGTGCCAGCAGTAACCTCCCCGGGACAGGGGACACTGAAGCTTTCTTT.

The chain is built from TRBV27 and TRBJ1-4; tentatively, D is TRBD1 (5 bases). From germline, CDR1 is MNHEY and CDR2 SMNVEV (reference sequence). Trimming cost V 2 bases and J 3 bases, with 7 bases left between them. This CDR3 spans 14 amino acids. DNA of the CDR3: TGTGCCAGCAGTTTACGACAGTCTAATGAAAAACTGTTTTTT. Protein: CASSLRQSNEKLFF.